This T cell receptor (beta chain) originates from a study of blood T cells in healthy people across ages. General observations from the study: Researchers deemed the diversity estimates from one million T cells underestimates. A conclusive naive versus antigen-experienced comparison was prevented by the unsorted PBMCs.

Primers used in a second PCR of about 7 to 12 cycles were a sample-barcoded 5' primer and a J-beta primer mix. TCRdb called the 5' RACE reads again in MiXCR, with one record for every CDR3 protein. This sample carries roughly 700,000 distinct CDR3 sequences, approximately 25% of them seen once, and the ten largest clones take just under 9.5%. The CDR3 loop spans 15 amino acids. The ends lost 3 bases at V and 2 bases at J; junction bases unmatched: 4. This clonotype was detected only a few times. Antigen specificity is unknown. The same data also went into a second study, on T cells of mothers and their children.

This receptor was identified in a boy between 10 and 17 years old in good health. The rearrangement joins TRBV12-3 or TRBV12-4 to TRBJ2-1, with 7 bases identical to TRBD1. Sequencing was carried out using blood. For the CDR3, the DNA is TGTGCCAGCAGTTTCTCCGGACAGGCCTACAATGAGCAGTTCTTC. Its protein product is CASSFSGQAYNEQFF.